The 18 T cell receptor beta chains given below trace back to one sample, sequenced in a study of blood T cell repertoires in COVID-19. The repertoire was sequenced with immunoSEQ multiplex PCR; TCRdb's copy has only in-frame clones and lacks some. The sample holds roughly 350,000 clones, 75% to 90% seen once. Material for sequencing was peripheral blood. The receptors shown here come from a woman between 50 and 59 years old with COVID-19, enrolled during active disease.

The chain employs TRBV5-5 and TRBJ1-2; D gene uncertain. This CDR3 is 13 amino acids long. CDR1 and CDR2 (germline): SGHKS, YYEKEE (reference sequence). Trimming took 0 bases from V and 7 from J, leaving 10 bases between them. In DNA, the CDR3 is TGTGCCAGCAGCTTGGACATCGGCGGTGGCTACACCTTC. Protein: CASSLDIGGGYTF. The full variable domain, completed using reference TRBV5-5 and TRBJ1-2, is DAGVTQSPTHLIKTRGQQVTLRCSPISGHKSVSWYQQVLGQGPQFIFQYYEKEERGRGNFPDRFSARQFPNYSSELNVNALLLGDSALYLCASSLDIGGGYTFGSGTRLTVV.

The V call is TRBV3-1 (or the pseudogene TRBV3-2), the J call TRBJ2-7; no reliable D call. The CDR3 loop spans 14 amino acids. Looked up from germline, CDR1 is LGHDT and CDR2 is YNNKEL (reference sequence). V lost 2 bases and J lost 7, with 15 bases in between. CDR3 region: CASSQIPSKREQYF. The CDR3 nucleotides are TGTGCCAGCAGCCAAATACCCTCGAAGCGAGAGCAGTACTTC.

This clone has just one count. The chain recombines TRBV6-5 with TRBJ1-3; perhaps TRBD1 as D (5 bases). Germline CDR1 reads MNHEY; CDR2 reads SVGAGI. The length of the CDR3 is 15 residues. V was cut by 6 bases and J by 0 bases, with 12 bases left in between. The CDR3 nucleotides read TGTGCCAGCAGACCCTACAGGAGCTCTGGAAACACCATATATTTT. Its protein is CASRPYRSSGNTIYF.

The chain is built from TRBV24-1 and TRBJ2-1; D is perhaps TRBD1 (5 bases). This CDR3 is built from 11 residues. CDR1 is KGHDR, CDR2 SFDVKD, per germline. Trimming took 5 bases from V and 10 from J, leaving 8 bases between them. The chain's CDR3 is CATSGNREQFF. CDR3 bases: TGTGCCACCAGTGGCAACAGGGAGCAGTTCTTC.

This chain connects TRBV2 to TRBJ1-1; D is uncertain. Trimming took off 8 bases at V and 1 base at J, with 17 bases between the two ends. This CDR3 contains 15 residues. Germline values: CDR1 SNHLY, CDR2 FYNNEI. For the CDR3, the DNA is TGTGCCAGCCTCCCTGGGCGAACAAGGAACACTGAAGCTTTCTTT. As protein: CASLPGRTRNTEAFF.

This rearrangement joins TRBV7-9 to TRBJ2-5, with TRBD1 as a possible D gene (6 bases). The CDR3 sequence is 15 residues long. CDR1 is SEHNR and CDR2 is FQNEAQ in the germline V gene (reference sequence). With 5 bases removed from V and 2 bases from J, the gap between germline ends came to 15 bases. The CDR3 DNA follows: TGTGCCAGCAGCCCCGTGGGCAGGGGTCAAGAGACCCAGTACTTC. This sequence encodes CASSPVGRGQETQYF.

V gene TRBV11-2 combines with J gene TRBJ2-3; TRBD2 matches 9 bases. Germline CDR1 reads SGHAT; CDR2 reads FQNNGV. The CDR3 runs to 16 residues. Trimming took 5 bases from V and 0 from J; bases not matched to a gene: 6. The CDR3: CASSPWTSASTDTQYF. The DNA for the CDR3 is TGTGCCAGCAGCCCCTGGACTAGCGCAAGCACAGATACGCAGTATTTT.

The J gene is TRBJ1-1, the V gene TRBV15, with D hard to call. Germline CDR1 reads LNHNV; CDR2 reads YYDKDF (reference sequence). Trimming shortened V by 5 bases and J by 3 bases, and 10 bases separated the two germline ends. The CDR3 is 13 amino acids. CDR3 coding DNA: TGTGCCACCAGCTACTTAGAAGACACTGAAGCTTTCTTT. It codes for CATSYLEDTEAFF.

The chain has TRBV30 and TRBJ1-1; 8 bases are a match to TRBD1. V dropped 2 bases and J dropped 1; count of bases not matched to a gene: 9. This CDR3 has 16 residues. CDR1 and CDR2 from the germline V gene are GTSNPN and SVGIG (reference sequence). CDR3 region: CAWSTRGRFPNTEAFF. The CDR3 DNA is TGTGCCTGGAGTACCAGGGGGCGCTTCCCGAACACTGAAGCTTTCTTT.

The J gene is TRBJ1-1, the V gene TRBV7-9, with 10 bases aligning to TRBD1. This CDR3 has 14 amino acids. V lost 7 bases, J lost 1 base, and 3 bases stayed unmatched. Germline CDR1 reads SEHNR; CDR2 reads FQNEAQ (reference sequence). The CDR3 spells CASTDRGRNTEAFF. The DNA for the CDR3 is TGTGCCAGCACTGACAGGGGGCGGAACACTGAAGCTTTCTTT.

The chain has TRBV5-1 and TRBJ2-2; 9 bases agree with TRBD2. Germline V gene lookup returns CDR1 SGHRS and CDR2 YFSETQ. This CDR3 comprises 17 residues. The ends lost 4 bases at V and 2 bases at J; junction bases unmatched: 9. The DNA for the CDR3 is TGCGCCAGCAGCCGTCGGCTAGCGGGGACTAACACCGGGGAGCTGTTTTTT. Translation gives CASSRRLAGTNTGELFF.

The V and J genes are TRBV14 and TRBJ2-2, with 12 bases matching TRBD2. The CDR3 runs to 16 residues. Trimming at V came to 4 bases and at J to 6 bases, leaving 6 bases not matched to a gene. Germline assignment: CDR1 SGHDN and CDR2 FVKESK. The DNA of the CDR3 is TGTGCCAGCAGCCCTAGCGGGAGGGCGAGGCCCGGGGAGCTGTTTTTT. Translating it yields CASSPSGRARPGELFF.

The chain carries TRBV4-1 and TRBJ2-5; 10 bases line up with TRBD2. CDR3 length: 15 residues. With 3 bases clipped from V and 5 bases from J, the junction kept 6 bases outside the gene matches. Germline loops: CDR1 MGHRA, CDR2 YSYEKL. The CDR3 DNA is TGCGCCAGCAGCCATATGGTAGCGGGAGGTGAGACCCAGTACTTC. It encodes CASSHMVAGGETQYF.

V and J are TRBV6-2 or TRBV6-3 and TRBJ1-2; D not resolved. The CDR3 totals 14 residues. V lost 3 bases and J lost 4, with 12 bases in between. CDR1 and CDR2 (germline): MNHEY, SVGEGT. The CDR3 loop is CASSYRGVGYGYTF. DNA for the CDR3: TGTGCCAGCAGTTATCGGGGAGTTGGCTATGGCTACACCTTC.

This CDR3 is CASISVRGGNGGYTF. CDR3 DNA sequence: TGTGCCAGCATAAGTGTTCGGGGGGGGAATGGTGGCTACACCTTC. The chain joins TRBV6-5 to TRBJ1-2; D possibly corresponds to TRBD1 (5 bases). The V end lost 7 bases, the J end lost 7 bases, and 22 bases lay between the germline ends. CDR3 length equals 15 residues. Germline V gene lookup returns CDR1 MNHEY and CDR2 SVGAGI.

This clone has a single count. The chain is built from TRBV5-6 and TRBJ1-1; D remains ambiguous. The CDR3 extends over 15 amino acids. V dropped 1 base and J dropped 0 bases, with 10 bases sitting between them. Germline lookup yields CDR1 SGHDT and CDR2 YYEEEE. CDR3 bases: TGTGCCAGCAGCTTGTCGAGGCTTTTGAACACTGAAGCTTTCTTT. It specifies CASSLSRLLNTEAFF.

V usage is TRBV7-9 and J usage is TRBJ1-1; D not certain. The germline CDR1 and CDR2 sequences are SEHNR and FQNEAQ (reference sequence). CDR3 length equals 12 residues. V was pared by 1 base and J by 8 bases, with 8 bases between. For the CDR3, the DNA is TGTGCCAGCAGCTTAGGAACAGAGGAAGCTTTCTTT. Protein product: CASSLGTEEAFF.

The chain couples TRBV6-5 to TRBJ1-2; a weak D match, TRBD1 (6 bases). The CDR3 spans 13 residues. CDR1 is MNHEY, CDR2 SVGAGI, per germline. V lost 5 bases, J lost 5 bases, and 12 bases lay in between. CDR3 region: CASSLRQEYGYTF. The CDR3 DNA follows: TGTGCCAGCAGTCTTCGACAGGAGTATGGCTACACCTTC.